A single sample is the source of the 20 T cell receptor beta chains below, sequenced in a study of T cell repertoires in cytomegalovirus infection. Using its own MiXCR run on the reads, TCRdb lists one record per CDR3 protein. The sample consists of around 290,000 distinct CDR3 sequences, roughly 25% of them appearing once. The sequenced sample consisted of PBMCs. The receptors shown here come from a human donor in good health (CMV status not recorded). Some clones in this sample may be carry-over from other donors' samples.

Here the CDR3 DNA reads TGTGCCAGCAGTGAAGAACCGCACACGAACACTGAAGCTTTCTTT. This codes for CASSEEPHTNTEAFF. The chain employs TRBV6-1 and TRBJ1-1; D not certain. Trimming cost V 1 base and J 1 base, with 10 bases left between them. Germline CDR1 MNHNS, CDR2 SASEGT. The CDR3 length is 15 residues.

The chain uses TRBV20-1 and TRBJ1-1; D might be TRBD1 (5 bases). Germline loops: CDR1 DFQATT, CDR2 SNEGSKA (reference sequence). CDR3 length equals 14 residues. Trimming stripped 3 bases from V and 0 bases from J, with 11 bases between. The CDR3 nucleotides are TGCAGTGCTAGCCGAGGGGTCCTGAACACTGAAGCTTTCTTT. Translating it yields CSASRGVLNTEAFF.

This clonotype was observed at least ten times. The J gene is TRBJ1-4, the V gene TRBV7-2, with 7 bases fitting TRBD1. CDR1 and CDR2 (germline): SGHTA, FQGNSA. J lost 8 bases, V lost 5 bases, and 8 bases had no gene match. The CDR3 consists of 14 residues. The CDR3 spells CASSATGFGEKLFF. The CDR3 DNA is TGTGCCAGCAGCGCGACAGGGTTCGGGGAAAAACTGTTTTTT.

The chain links TRBV14 to TRBJ2-5, with D perhaps matching TRBD1 (6 bases). From germline, CDR1 is SGHDN and CDR2 FVKESK. The V and J ends lost 0 bases and 5 bases respectively, with 19 bases between them. This CDR3 contains 17 residues. The CDR3, as DNA: TGTGCCAGCAGCCAAGATTTCCCAGGACAGTGGCAGGAGACCCAGTACTTC. Translation: CASSQDFPGQWQETQYF.

There are a few counts of this clonotype. The chain recombines TRBV5-1 with TRBJ2-5, with 12 bases identical to TRBD1. The CDR3 consists of 16 residues. Germline CDR1 reads SGHRS; CDR2 reads YFSETQ. The V and J ends lost 4 bases and 5 bases, in that order; junction bases with no gene match: 9. CDR3 sequence: CASSRRGQGAEETQYF. The CDR3 DNA sequence: TGCGCCAGCAGCCGCCGGGGACAGGGGGCGGAGGAGACCCAGTACTTC. The full variable domain, in which reference TRBV5-1 and TRBJ2-5 provide the parts outside the CDR3, is KAGVTQTPRYLIKTRGQQVTLSCSPISGHRSVSWYQQTPGQGLQFLFEYFSETQRNKGNFPGRFSGRQFSNSRSEMNVSTLELGDSALYLCASSRRGQGAEETQYFGPGTRLLVL.

This clonotype has a handful of counts. V gene TRBV28 combines with J gene TRBJ2-1; no clear D. V dropped 6 bases and J dropped 1 base, with 16 bases sitting between them. Germline V gene data show CDR1 as MDHEN and CDR2 as SYDVKM. There are 16 residues in the CDR3. The DNA of the CDR3 is TGTGCCAGCAGATTAACACTGGGTAAATCCTACAATGAGCAGTTCTTC. Translation: CASRLTLGKSYNEQFF.

This clonotype was counted between two and nine times. The rearrangement uses TRBV7-8 and TRBJ2-3; 9 bases fit TRBD2. V shed 0 bases and J 0 bases; nucleotides not matched to a gene: 13. This CDR3 has 20 residues. CDR1 SGHVS and CDR2 FQNEAQ come from the germline V gene. CDR3 residues: CASSLALTSGVITSTDTQYF. The DNA for the CDR3 is TGTGCCAGCAGCTTAGCCCTGACTAGCGGAGTTATTACTAGCACAGATACGCAGTATTTT.

This clonotype was seen a few times. The chain combines TRBV7-6 with TRBJ2-3; no reliable D call. V shed 6 bases and J shed 1 base, with 11 bases lying between them. Per germline, CDR1 SGHVS and CDR2 FNYEAQ. The CDR3 has 14 amino acids. Written as DNA, the CDR3 is TGTGCCAGCAGTACCTCGGCCGGCACAGATACGCAGTATTTT. Translated, it gives CASSTSAGTDTQYF.

This clonotype was observed at least ten times. The chain carries TRBV7-2 and TRBJ2-7; D might be TRBD2 (6 bases). The germline V and J ends were trimmed by 1 base and 0 bases, with 13 bases remaining between them. In germline, CDR1 is SGHTA, CDR2 FQGNSA. The CDR3 is 16 residues long. Here the CDR3 reads CASSLEGGILSYEQYF. The CDR3 DNA reads TGTGCCAGCAGCTTAGAAGGAGGGATCCTCTCCTACGAGCAGTACTTC.

The V and J genes are TRBV4-3 and TRBJ2-7, with 10 bases fitting TRBD2. Trimming cost V 0 bases and J 9 bases; bases outside gene matches: 8. The CDR3 totals 15 residues. Germline V gives CDR1 LGHNA, CDR2 YSLEER. For the CDR3, the DNA is TGCGCCAGCAGCCAAGAGCTAGCGGGAGAACGGCGGCAGTACTTC. Its translation: CASSQELAGERRQYF.

This clonotype was seen more than once but under ten times. The rearrangement links TRBV7-6 to TRBJ2-7; 8 nucleotides match TRBD1. Germline V gene lookup returns CDR1 SGHVS and CDR2 FNYEAQ. The CDR3 contains 17 residues. The V segment lost 2 bases and the J segment 3 bases; nucleotides outside the gene matches: 12. In DNA, the CDR3 is TGTGCCAGCAGCTTATGGACAGGGCCTCGTGTTGACTACGAGCAGTACTTC. Translated: CASSLWTGPRVDYEQYF.

This chain links TRBV20-1 with TRBJ1-2; 9 nucleotides match TRBD1. V shed 2 bases, J shed 7 bases, and the junction held 5 bases outside the gene matches. Per germline, CDR1 DFQATT and CDR2 SNEGSKA (reference sequence). This CDR3 has 13 amino acids. The CDR3 loop is CSARIDRGGGYTF. Here the CDR3 DNA reads TGCAGTGCTAGAATCGACAGGGGGGGTGGCTACACCTTC.

V usage is TRBV24-1 and J usage is TRBJ2-1; D gene uncertain. The germline V gene has CDR1 KGHDR and CDR2 SFDVKD. The CDR3 is 11 amino acids. V was clipped by 1 base and J by 6 bases, with 0 bases between them. CDR3 nucleotide sequence: TGTGCCACCAGTGATTTCAATGAGCAGTTCTTC. Translating it yields CATSDFNEQFF.

The CDR3 DNA is TGTGCCAGCCAAATAAGACCGGGACAGGGTAGTAATGAGCAGTTCTTC. Translated, it gives CASQIRPGQGSNEQFF. The chain joins TRBV5-5 to TRBJ2-1; 9 bases are shared with TRBD1. The V and J ends lost 7 bases and 7 bases, in that order; junction bases with no gene match: 15. Germline V gene lookup returns CDR1 SGHKS and CDR2 YYEKEE (reference sequence). The CDR3 totals 16 residues.

This clonotype has ten or more counts. The rearrangement joins TRBV2 to TRBJ1-2; D remains unclear. Trimming left V 8 bases short and J 1 base short, with 5 bases between. The CDR3 sequence is 11 residues long. The V gene's germline CDR1 is SNHLY and CDR2 FYNNEI. Here the CDR3 DNA reads TGTGCCAGCCGGGATAACTATGGCTACACCTTC. Translated, it gives CASRDNYGYTF.

The chain recombines TRBV28 with TRBJ2-3; 11 nucleotides line up with TRBD1. CDR3 length: 18 residues. CDR1 is MDHEN, CDR2 SYDVKM, per germline. V lost 5 bases to trimming and J lost 1 base; unmatched junction nucleotides: 11. The CDR3 DNA sequence: TGTGCCAGCAGTCTACTAGGACAGGGGGCGGGAGGCACAGATACGCAGTATTTT. Protein: CASSLLGQGAGGTDTQYF. Full variable domain (rest looked up from reference TRBV28 and TRBJ2-3): DVKVTQSSRYLVKRTGEKVFLECVQDMDHENMFWYRQDPGLGLRLIYFSYDVKMKEKGDIPEGYSVSREKKERFSLILESASTNQTSMYLCASSLLGQGAGGTDTQYFGPGTRLTVL.

This chain uses TRBV5-1 with TRBJ1-1, with TRBD1 identical over 11 bases. The ends lost 3 bases at V and 4 bases at J; junction bases unmatched: 5. The CDR3 is 15 amino acids. CDR1 and CDR2 from the germline V gene are SGHRS and YFSETQ. CDR3 amino acids: CASSSWDRGATEAFF. The CDR3 DNA sequence: TGCGCCAGCAGCTCTTGGGACAGGGGGGCCACTGAAGCTTTCTTT.

The table lists this clonotype with a count of one. This chain links TRBV6-2 or TRBV6-3 with TRBJ2-3, with 10 positions matching TRBD2. Germline V gene sequence: CDR1 MNHEY, CDR2 SVGEGT. CDR3 size: 17 residues. The J segment lost 7 bases and the V segment lost 6 bases, leaving 16 bases of the junction unmatched. The CDR3 protein is CASSPRSLAGERYTQYF. The DNA of the CDR3 is TGTGCCAGCAGCCCCCGGAGCCTAGCGGGAGAGCGATATACGCAGTATTTT.

The chain employs TRBV20-1 and TRBJ1-1; TRBD1 matches at 7 bases. There are 15 residues in the CDR3. The germline CDR1 and CDR2 sequences are DFQATT and SNEGSKA (reference sequence). V shed 3 bases, J shed 3 bases, and the junction held 10 bases outside the gene matches. CDR3 protein: CSASFHRGRDTEAFF. The DNA of the CDR3 is TGCAGTGCTAGCTTCCACAGGGGAAGGGACACTGAAGCTTTCTTT.

This clonotype came up a few times. The chain is built from TRBV7-2 and TRBJ2-1, with D possibly being TRBD2 (5 bases). Germline CDR1 and CDR2: SGHTA and FQGNSA. The CDR3 runs to 13 residues. The V gene lost 5 bases and the J gene lost 10 bases, with 15 bases spanning the gap. The CDR3 is CASSPSTTWEQFF. DNA for the CDR3: TGTGCCAGCAGCCCCTCGACTACTTGGGAGCAGTTCTTC. The full variable domain, in which reference TRBV7-2 and TRBJ2-1 provide the parts outside the CDR3, is GAGVSQSPSNKVTEKGKDVELRCDPISGHTALYWYRQSLGQGLEFLIYFQGNSAPDKSGLPSDRFSAERTGGSVSTLTIQRTQQEDSAVYLCASSPSTTWEQFFGPGTRLTVL.